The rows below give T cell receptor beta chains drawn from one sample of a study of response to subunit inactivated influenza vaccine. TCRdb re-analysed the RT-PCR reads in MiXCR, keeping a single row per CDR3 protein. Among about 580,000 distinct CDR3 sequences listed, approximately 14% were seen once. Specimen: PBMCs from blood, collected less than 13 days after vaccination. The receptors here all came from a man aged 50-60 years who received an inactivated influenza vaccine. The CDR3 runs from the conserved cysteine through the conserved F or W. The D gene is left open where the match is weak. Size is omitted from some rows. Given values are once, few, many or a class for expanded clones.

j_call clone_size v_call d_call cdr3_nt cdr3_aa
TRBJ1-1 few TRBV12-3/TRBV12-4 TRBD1 TGTGCCAGCAGTCCCCCCGGTAGGACAGGCATTGCTTTCTTT CASSPPGRTGIAFF
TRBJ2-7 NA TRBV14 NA TGTGCCAGCAGCCAAGATTTTTCCATGGAGCAGTACTTC CASSQDFSMEQYF
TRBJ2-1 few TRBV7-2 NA TGTGCCAGCAGCCTGATCTCCGGGACATCCTACAATGAGCAGTTCTTC CASSLISGTSYNEQFF
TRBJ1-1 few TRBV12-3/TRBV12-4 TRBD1 TGTGCCAGCAGTCCACAGGGGGCCTACACTGAAGCTTTCTTT CASSPQGAYTEAFF
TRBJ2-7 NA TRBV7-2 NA TGTGCCAGCAGCTTCTCCTCCCCCTCCTACGAGCAGTACTTC CASSFSSPSYEQYF
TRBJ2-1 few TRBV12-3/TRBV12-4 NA TGTGCCAGCAGTTTCTTGGGACTCACCTACAATGAGCAGTTCTTC CASSFLGLTYNEQFF
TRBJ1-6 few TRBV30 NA TGTGCCTGGGGGAGAGCCTATAATTCACCCCTCCACTTT CAWGRAYNSPLHF
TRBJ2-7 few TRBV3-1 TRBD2 TGTGCCAGCAGCCAGCTAGCGGGGGGGCCATACGAGCAGTACTTC CASSQLAGGPYEQYF
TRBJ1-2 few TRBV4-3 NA TGCGCCAGCAGCCAAGTGAAGGGGAGCGACTATGGCTACACCTTC CASSQVKGSDYGYTF
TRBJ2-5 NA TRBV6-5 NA TGTGCCAGCAGTTACTCGTACAGGCAAGAGACCCAGTACTTC CASSYSYRQETQYF
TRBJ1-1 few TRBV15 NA TGTGCCACCAGCAGAGACGTTAACACTGAAGCTTTCTTT CATSRDVNTEAFF
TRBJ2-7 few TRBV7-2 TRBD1 TGTGCCAGCAGCGGGGGGACAGGGAGCTACGAGCAGTACTTC CASSGGTGSYEQYF
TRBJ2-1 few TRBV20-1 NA TGCAGTGCGAACCCCCCTCGGAGCTCCTACAATGAGCAGTTCTTC CSANPPRSSYNEQFF
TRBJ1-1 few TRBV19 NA TGTGCCAGTAGTTACGGCCCGCAGGCCACTGAAGCTTTCTTT CASSYGPQATEAFF
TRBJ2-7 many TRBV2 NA TGTGCCAGCAGTGAAATTCGGGTTTCCGAGCAGTACTTC CASSEIRVSEQYF
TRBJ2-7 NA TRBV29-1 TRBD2 TGCAGCGTTGAAAGTGATGGCGGGAGGGCCTACGAGCAGTACTTC CSVESDGGRAYEQYF
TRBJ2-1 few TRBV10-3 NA TGTGCCATCAGAAACCGTAGCTCCTACAATGAGCAGTTCTTC CAIRNRSSYNEQFF
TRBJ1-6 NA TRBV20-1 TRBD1 TGCAGTGCCCCGGACAGGGGGAAAAATTCACCCCTCCACTTT CSAPDRGKNSPLHF
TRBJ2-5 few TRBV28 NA TGTGCCAGCAGTCCCCCTGACTGGGGTTGGGAGACCCAGTACTTC CASSPPDWGWETQYF
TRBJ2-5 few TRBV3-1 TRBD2 TGTGCCAGCAGCCTCGGGACTAGCGGGACCCAGTACTTC CASSLGTSGTQYF
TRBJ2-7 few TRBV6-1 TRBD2 TGTGCCAGCAGTACCGCCCGGGCTAGCGGGAGATTCTACGAGCAGTACTTC CASSTARASGRFYEQYF
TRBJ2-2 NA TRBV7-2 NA TGTGCCAGCAGCTTAGCCTTGGCCAGGGGTACCGGGGAGCTGTTTTTT CASSLALARGTGELFF
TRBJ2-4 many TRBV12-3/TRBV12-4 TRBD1 TGTGCCAGCAGTAGACAGGGAATAAGAAACATTCAGTACTTC CASSRQGIRNIQYF
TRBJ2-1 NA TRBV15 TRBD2 TGTGCCACCAGCACACCCACCGGGACTAGTTGGAATGAGCAGTTCTTC CATSTPTGTSWNEQFF
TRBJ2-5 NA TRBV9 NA TGTGCCAGCAGCGTATCAATTAGAGATCCCCAAGAGACCCAGTACTTC CASSVSIRDPQETQYF
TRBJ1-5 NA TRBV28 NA TGTGCGTCATCTGGGTATGATCAGCCCCAGCATTTT CASSGYDQPQHF
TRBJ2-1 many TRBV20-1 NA TGCAGTGCTAGATTGCTACTTCAGAGCTCCTACAATGAGCAGTTCTTC CSARLLLQSSYNEQFF
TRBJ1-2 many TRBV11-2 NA TGTGCCAGCAGCTTAGATGGGGGGACTAGTCTTTACTATGGCTACACCTTC CASSLDGGTSLYYGYTF
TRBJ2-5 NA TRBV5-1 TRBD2 TGCGCCAGCAGCTTGGAGCTAGCGGGGGGCGAGACCCAGTACTTC CASSLELAGGETQYF
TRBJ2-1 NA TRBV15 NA TGTGCCACCAGCAGGGGATATGGGGGGAATGAGCAGTTCTTC CATSRGYGGNEQFF
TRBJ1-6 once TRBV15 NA TGTGCCACCAGCCGGGGGGAACCAGATAGGCCCCTCCACTTT CATSRGEPDRPLHF
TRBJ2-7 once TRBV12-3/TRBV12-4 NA TGTGCCAGCAGTTTGACGCTAGCGACCTCCTACGAGCAGTACTTC CASSLTLATSYEQYF
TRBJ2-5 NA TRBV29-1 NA TGCAGCGTGACCCCTTTCCCCCCGTACCAAGAGACCCAGTACTTC CSVTPFPPYQETQYF
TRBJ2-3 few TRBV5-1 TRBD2 TGCGCCAGCAGCCCCGGGGCTAGCGGGAATACAGATACGCAGTATTTT CASSPGASGNTDTQYF
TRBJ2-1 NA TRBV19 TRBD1 TGTGCCACCAGTCGAGAGGGCCAGGGGGTTTACAATGAGCAGTTCTTC CATSREGQGVYNEQFF
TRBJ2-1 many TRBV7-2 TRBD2 TGTGCCAGCAGCTTAGCGGCGGGAGGGTCCTACAATGAGCAGTTCTTC CASSLAAGGSYNEQFF
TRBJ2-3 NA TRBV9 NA TGTGCCAGCAGCGTAGCTCGAGGAGGCACAGATACGCAGTATTTT CASSVARGGTDTQYF
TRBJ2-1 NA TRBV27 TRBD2 TGTGCCAGCACGATGACTAGCGGGGCCTACAATGAGCAGTTCTTC CASTMTSGAYNEQFF
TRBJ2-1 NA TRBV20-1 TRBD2 TGCTGTGCTAGAGTCGGTAAGCAGCGGGGGCCGTCCTACAATGAGCAGTTCTTC CCARVGKQRGPSYNEQFF
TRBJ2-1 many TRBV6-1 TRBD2 TGTGCCAGCATAAAACTAGCGGGGGGGCCGGGTGAGCAGTTCTTC CASIKLAGGPGEQFF
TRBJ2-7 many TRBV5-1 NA TGCGCCAGCAGCCCCGGGACCCTCTACGAGCAGTACTTC CASSPGTLYEQYF
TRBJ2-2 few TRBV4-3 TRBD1 TGCGCCAGCAGCCGACAGGGAATTGGGGCCGGGGAGCTGTTTTTT CASSRQGIGAGELFF
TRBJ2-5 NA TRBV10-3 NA TGTGCCATCAGTGCCGGGACCTCGCGAGAGACCCAGTACTTC CAISAGTSRETQYF